A single sample is the source of the 30 T cell receptor beta chains below, sequenced in a study of T-cell memory formation after mild COVID-19. TCRdb analysed the 5' RACE reads with MiXCR anew, one entry per CDR3 protein. The repertoire consists of a few hundred thousand distinct CDR3 sequences, with 16% occurring once and the leading ten covering roughly a fifth. The sequenced sample was PBMCs or a T cell subset sorted from them (not recorded which). The receptors were gathered from a man aged 18-30 years who had mild COVID-19 (a few samples of this study predate the infection). Cell type and time point are not known.

V gene TRBV6-5 combines with J gene TRBJ2-5; 7 bases match TRBD2. Germline V lookup: CDR1 MNHEY, CDR2 SVGAGI. V was clipped by 5 bases and J by 2 bases; unmatched bases: 8. CDR3 length: 15 residues. The CDR3 region has the DNA TGTGCCAGCAGTATCTCCCTAGCGGTACAAGAGACCCAGTACTTC. Protein sequence: CASSISLAVQETQYF.

The chain couples TRBV12-3 or TRBV12-4 to TRBJ1-5; weak D call: TRBD1 (6 bases). The ends were cut back, 6 bases at V and 5 bases at J, with 11 bases in the middle. This CDR3 has 13 residues. In DNA form, the CDR3 reads TGTGCCAGCAGGCGCCGACAGGATCAGCCCCAGCATTTT. It yields the protein CASRRRQDQPQHF.

V gene TRBV5-1 combines with J gene TRBJ1-6; D might be TRBD1 (5 bases). Looked up from germline, CDR1 is SGHRS and CDR2 is YFSETQ. The germline V and J ends were trimmed by 3 bases and 5 bases, with 9 bases remaining between them. CDR3 length: 14 amino acids. The CDR3 loop reads CASSSKTDNSPLHF. The CDR3 DNA reads as TGCGCCAGCAGCTCAAAGACAGATAATTCACCCCTCCACTTT. The full variable domain, completed using reference TRBV5-1 and TRBJ1-6, is KAGVTQTPRYLIKTRGQQVTLSCSPISGHRSVSWYQQTPGQGLQFLFEYFSETQRNKGNFPGRFSGRQFSNSRSEMNVSTLELGDSALYLCASSSKTDNSPLHFGNGTRLTVT.

The V gene is TRBV11-2, the J gene TRBJ2-5, with 11 nucleotides matching TRBD2. CDR3 length equals 15 residues. Germline V lookup: CDR1 SGHAT, CDR2 FQNNGV. V lost 5 bases and J lost 7; bases outside the gene matches: 9. The CDR3 region has the DNA TGTGCCAGCAGCCAGACTAGCGGGGTTGGCGGGACCCAGTACTTC. The encoded protein is CASSQTSGVGGTQYF.

In this sample, this clonotype turned up a few times. This rearrangement joins TRBV18 to TRBJ2-1, with 9 bases lining up with TRBD1. Germline V gene data show CDR1 as KGHSH and CDR2 as LQKENI. J was trimmed by 8 bases and V by 3 bases; bases with no gene match: 8. The CDR3 loop spans 15 amino acids. CDR3 sequence: CASSPTGQGLDEQFF. Here the CDR3 DNA reads TGTGCCAGCTCACCTACGGGACAGGGATTGGATGAGCAGTTCTTC.

The rearrangement uses TRBV7-2 and TRBJ2-7; either TRBD1 or TRBD2 may fit D (6 bases each). V was shortened by 4 bases and J by 3 bases, with 10 bases between the two germline ends. The CDR3 is 13 residues long. Germline loops: CDR1 SGHTA, CDR2 FQGNSA. CDR3 protein: CASSWRGNYEQYF. The CDR3 DNA sequence: TGTGCCAGCAGCTGGAGGGGGAACTACGAGCAGTACTTC. Full variable domain (remainder filled in from reference TRBV7-2 and TRBJ2-7): GAGVSQSPSNKVTEKGKDVELRCDPISGHTALYWYRQSLGQGLEFLIYFQGNSAPDKSGLPSDRFSAERTGGSVSTLTIQRTQQEDSAVYLCASSWRGNYEQYFGPGTRLTVT.

The rearrangement joins TRBV18 to TRBJ2-1, with D maybe TRBD1 (5 bases). Germline assignment: CDR1 KGHSH and CDR2 LQKENI. V lost 3 bases to trimming and J lost 0 bases, with 12 bases between them. The CDR3 runs 16 residues. The CDR3 DNA reads TGTGCCAGCTCACCCAGGGTAGATTTCTCCTACAATGAGCAGTTCTTC. Protein product: CASSPRVDFSYNEQFF.

This clonotype has only a few counts. The chain carries TRBV5-5 and TRBJ2-3, with 9 bases aligning to TRBD1. The V gene end was trimmed by 2 bases and the J gene end by 3 bases; junction bases not matched to a gene: 4. This CDR3 is 15 amino acids long. Per the germline V gene, CDR1 is SGHKS and CDR2 is YYEKEE (reference sequence). CDR3 protein: CASSFGDRGTDTQYF. DNA for the CDR3: TGTGCCAGCAGCTTTGGAGACAGGGGGACAGATACGCAGTATTTT.

This clonotype came up a few times. V is TRBV6-6 and J is TRBJ1-2; D unresolved. Per the germline V gene, CDR1 is MNHNY and CDR2 is SVGAGI (reference sequence). The CDR3 spans 13 residues. V lost 0 bases, J lost 8 bases, and 10 bases lay in between. The CDR3 sequence: CASSYSPRHGYTF. CDR3 coding DNA: TGTGCCAGCAGTTACTCACCCAGACACGGCTACACCTTC.

V usage is TRBV12-3 or TRBV12-4 and J usage is TRBJ2-1; 10 bases align to TRBD2. The length of the CDR3 is 13 residues. Trimming at V came to 4 bases and at J to 6 bases, leaving 0 bases not matched to a gene. The CDR3 sequence is CASSSSGGNEQFF. In DNA form, the CDR3 reads TGTGCCAGCAGTTCTAGCGGGGGCAATGAGCAGTTCTTC.

The CDR3 sequence is CAISESESTIQYF. Here the CDR3 DNA reads TGTGCCATCAGTGAGTCCGAAAGTACCATTCAGTACTTC. The chain links TRBV10-3 to TRBJ2-4, with D unresolved. Deletions cut 0 bases from V and 9 bases from J, with 9 bases between. Germline CDR1 is ENHRY and CDR2 is SYGVKD. The CDR3 has 13 amino acids.

In its sample, this clonotype was seen a few times. The J gene is TRBJ1-1, the V gene TRBV27; possibly TRBD1 for D (5 bases). This CDR3 has 15 residues. Trimming stripped 5 bases from V and 5 bases from J, with 18 bases between. Germline V gene sequence: CDR1 MNHEY, CDR2 SMNVEV (reference sequence). The CDR3 DNA is TGTGCCAGCAGTAATGCCGGGACCCTGAGGACTGAAGCTTTCTTT. This codes for CASSNAGTLRTEAFF.

This chain joins TRBV7-3 and TRBJ2-1, with D perhaps TRBD1 or TRBD2 (5 bases each). With 2 bases removed from V and 6 bases from J, the gap between germline ends came to 5 bases. This CDR3 has 12 residues. CDR1 and CDR2 (germline): SGHTA, FQGTGA. CDR3 bases: TGTGCCAGCAGCTTAGGGACCAATGAGCAGTTCTTC. Translation: CASSLGTNEQFF.

The CDR3 reads CASSYSFGEWAEQYF. CDR3 sequence (DNA): TGTGCCAGCAGTTACTCGTTCGGGGAGTGGGCCGAGCAGTACTTC. V is TRBV6-2 or TRBV6-3 and J is TRBJ2-7; D possibly corresponds to TRBD2 (5 bases). V gave up 0 bases and J gave up 6 bases, with 15 bases separating them. The length of the CDR3 is 15 residues. CDR1 is MNHEY, CDR2 SVGEGT, per germline.

This clonotype was detected a few times. The chain combines TRBV7-2 with TRBJ2-3; the match to TRBD1 covers 11 bases. Germline assignment: CDR1 SGHTA and CDR2 FQGNSA. The CDR3 runs 15 residues. J was trimmed by 5 bases and V by 4 bases; bases with no gene match: 5. The CDR3: CASSWGQGGEDTQYF. DNA for the CDR3: TGTGCCAGCAGCTGGGGACAGGGGGGGGAAGATACGCAGTATTTT.

This clonotype was counted between two and nine times. The chain employs TRBV5-1 and TRBJ2-7; 10 nucleotides agree with TRBD1. Trimming at V came to 4 bases and at J to 6 bases, leaving 4 bases not matched to a gene. Germline CDR1 is SGHRS and CDR2 is YFSETQ. This CDR3 is 13 amino acids long. The CDR3 DNA sequence: TGCGCCAGCAGCAAGGGGGACAGGGGCGAGCAGTACGTC. It yields the protein CASSKGDRGEQYV.

The chain carries TRBV12-3 or TRBV12-4 and TRBJ1-2; TRBD1 matches 7 bases. This CDR3 has 13 residues. With 9 bases clipped from V and 5 bases from J, the junction kept 9 bases outside the gene matches. CDR3 in amino acids: CASRGTALYGYTF. CDR3 sequence (DNA): TGTGCCAGTCGCGGGACAGCCTTATATGGCTACACCTTC.

The chain links TRBV6-2 or TRBV6-3 to TRBJ1-2; tentative D call: TRBD1 (6 bases). Per the germline V gene, CDR1 is MNHEY and CDR2 is SVGEGT. The ends were cut back, 7 bases at V and 4 bases at J, with 19 bases in the middle. The CDR3 has 15 residues. In nucleotides, the CDR3 is TGTGCCAGCATCGAAACAGGGAATATCGGCTATGGCTACACCTTC. Translation gives CASIETGNIGYGYTF.

Remarks on this clonotype: A junction end diverges from the germline sequence, so it may reflect a read error. This rearrangement joins TRBV6-1 to TRBJ2-1; D is undetermined. CDR1 and CDR2 (germline): MNHNS, SASEGT. The CDR3 loop spans 15 amino acids. The CDR3 DNA is TGTGCCAGCAGCGAAGAACTTAACTCCTACAATGAGCAGTTCTTC. Its protein is CASSEELNSYNEQFF.

This clonotype was seen more than once but under ten times. V is TRBV27 and J is TRBJ2-7, with D tentatively TRBD1 (6 bases). Looked up from germline, CDR1 is MNHEY and CDR2 is SMNVEV (reference sequence). The V end was cut by 6 bases, the J end by 0 bases, with 18 bases between. The CDR3 has 16 amino acids. The CDR3: CASSIQGPPSSYEQYF. CDR3 nucleotides: TGTGCCAGCAGCATACAGGGACCCCCAAGCTCCTACGAGCAGTACTTC.

The chain is built from TRBV5-6 and TRBJ2-7, with D possibly being TRBD1 (5 bases). V gave up 1 base and J gave up 6 bases, with 8 bases separating them. In germline, CDR1 is SGHDT, CDR2 YYEEEE. The CDR3 contains 12 residues. The CDR3 sequence: CASSLQGGEQYV. Written as DNA, the CDR3 is TGTGCCAGCAGCTTGCAGGGCGGCGAGCAGTACGTC.

This clonotype has a handful of counts. V is TRBV29-1 and J is TRBJ2-1; D possibly corresponds to TRBD1 (5 bases). This CDR3 has 12 residues. CDR1 and CDR2 from the germline V gene are SQVTM and ANQGSEA. V was clipped by 7 bases and J by 9 bases, with 16 bases between them. The CDR3 DNA reads TGCAGCGCCTTTTGGCAGGGTGGTGAGCAGTTCTTC. This translates into CSAFWQGGEQFF.

In this sample, this clonotype turned up a few times. V is TRBV2 and J is TRBJ2-7, with D hard to call. The CDR3 covers 11 residues. Germline CDR1 and CDR2: SNHLY and FYNNEI. V lost 10 bases, J lost 4 bases, and 11 bases lay in between. CDR3 protein: CATHLQYEQYV. CDR3 DNA: TGTGCCACCCATCTGCAGTACGAGCAGTACGTC.

The rearrangement links TRBV11-2 to TRBJ1-1; no firm D call. The germline V gene has CDR1 SGHAT and CDR2 FQNNGV. The CDR3 is 17 amino acids. V was trimmed by 0 bases and J by 1 base, leaving 15 bases between them. The CDR3, as DNA: TGTGCCAGCAGCTTAGACACTAGGGCAGCGGGGAACACTGAAGCTTTCTTT. This codes for CASSLDTRAAGNTEAFF.

A few counts support this clonotype. This chain connects TRBV4-1 to TRBJ1-2; 8 bases align to TRBD1. CDR3 length equals 16 residues. Germline loops: CDR1 MGHRA, CDR2 YSYEKL. Trimming at V came to 4 bases and at J to 2 bases, leaving 9 bases not matched to a gene. The CDR3 nucleotides read TGCGCCAGCAGCCCCCTTCCAGGGACAGGCAACTATGGCTACACCTTC. Residues: CASSPLPGTGNYGYTF.

This clonotype has only a few counts. The chain has TRBV5-1 and TRBJ2-3; 10 nucleotides line up with TRBD2. The V segment lost 1 base and the J segment 2 bases; nucleotides outside the gene matches: 4. This CDR3 comprises 16 residues. Germline CDR1 SGHRS, CDR2 YFSETQ. CDR3 in amino acids: CASSLTSGDFTDTQYF. In nucleotides, the CDR3 is TGCGCCAGCAGCTTGACTAGCGGGGACTTCACAGATACGCAGTATTTT.

The genes are TRBV12-3 or TRBV12-4 and TRBJ2-5, with 9 bases aligning to TRBD2. The CDR3 length is 15 residues. The ends lost 3 bases at V and 1 base at J; junction bases unmatched: 3. CDR3 nucleotide sequence: TGTGCCAGCAGTTTTAGCGGGGGCTTCCAAGAGACCCAGTACTTC. Its protein is CASSFSGGFQETQYF.

The chain combines TRBV19 with TRBJ2-3; D is tentatively TRBD1 or TRBD2 (5 bases each). V was shortened by 4 bases and J by 2 bases, with 13 bases between the two germline ends. The CDR3 runs to 15 residues. Germline lookup yields CDR1 LNHDA and CDR2 SQIVND (reference sequence). CDR3 residues: CASSTGTLFTDTQYF. CDR3 DNA sequence: TGTGCCAGTAGTACCGGGACCCTTTTCACAGATACGCAGTATTTT.

The chain uses TRBV7-3 and TRBJ1-2; TRBD1 is a possible D gene (5 bases). V was shortened by 7 bases and J by 0 bases, with 15 bases between the two germline ends. CDR3 size: 15 residues. Per germline, CDR1 SGHTA and CDR2 FQGTGA. The CDR3: CASTEGEFSNYGYTF. The CDR3 nucleotides read TGTGCCAGCACCGAAGGGGAATTTTCTAACTATGGCTACACCTTC.

V gene TRBV7-9 combines with J gene TRBJ2-3; a weak D match, TRBD2 (6 bases). V was shortened by 4 bases and J by 2 bases, with 13 bases between the two germline ends. In germline, CDR1 is SEHNR, CDR2 FQNEAQ (reference sequence). CDR3 length: 15 residues. The CDR3 region has the DNA TGTGCCAGCAGCTCATCGGGACTCAACACAGATACGCAGTATTTT. It yields the protein CASSSSGLNTDTQYF.